This TCR beta chain came from a study of blood T cell repertoires in COVID-19. Study as a whole: COVID-19 samples, acute and convalescent, were from the United States, Italy and Spain.

The CDR3 consists of 14 residues. Germline lookup yields CDR1 SEHNR and CDR2 FQNEAQ (reference sequence). Trimming removed 1 base at V and 8 bases at J, with 14 bases between. Methods used by the authors: Amplification with reference gene primers provided the estimates of nucleated cell counts. Sequenced by immunoSEQ multiplex PCR; TCRdb stores in-frame clones only, minus some. V, J and clone size were drawn from that table, and D and trimming were deduced from the DNA. Of about 130,000 clones detected, 87% appear once; the ten largest clones hold more than 3.5%. This TCR came from a woman aged 55-69 years with acute or convalescent COVID-19. The V and J genes are TRBV7-9 and TRBJ1-1; no definite D call. The sample consisted of peripheral blood. CDR3 in amino acids: CASSLGEVASEAFF. The DNA for the CDR3 is TGTGCCAGCAGCTTAGGCGAGGTAGCCTCCGAAGCTTTCTTT.